The entry below describes one TCR beta chain. The study drew participants aged about 18 to 95 years from about two dozen US areas. CDR1 is SGHRS and CDR2 is YFSETQ in the germline V gene. The V end lost 5 bases, the J end lost 1 base, and 13 bases lay between the germline ends. There are 15 residues in the CDR3. The record originates from a study of blood T cell repertoires in COVID-19. Authors' data handling: Quantification of nucleated cells was approximated via reference gene primer amplification. Measured with immunoSEQ multiplex PCR; TCRdb has only the in-frame clones, and not every one. That table is the source of V, J and clone size, and D and trimming were worked out from the DNA. The sample lists a few hundred thousand clones, approximately 83% occurring once.

The material sequenced was PBMCs or T cells enriched from blood (not recorded which). The chain recombines TRBV5-1 with TRBJ2-1; tentatively, D is TRBD1 (5 bases). This TCR was sampled from a man aged 25 to 45 who had recovered from COVID-19. This CDR3 reads CASSNRAGSYNEQFF. CDR3 DNA: TGCGCCAGCAGTAATAGGGCAGGGTCCTACAATGAGCAGTTCTTC.